This T cell receptor (beta chain) was profiled in a study of radiation and T cells in renal cell carcinoma. Sequenced by immunoSEQ multiplex PCR; TCRdb stores in-frame clones only, minus some. In the table there are 55,000 to 65,000 clones, around 78% of which are singletons. Time point meaning: baseline pretreatment blood. Stated treatment: 15 Gy SBRT to primary tumor, nephrectomy 4 weeks later. Radiation-treated patients gave blood at baseline, week 2 and week 4. CDR3 length equals 13 residues. Germline CDR1 and CDR2: SGHTA and FQGTGA. Trimming cost V 5 bases and J 5 bases, with 9 bases left between them.

The sample here was blood, taken from a patient whose treatment included radiotherapy and nephrectomy. The receptor was isolated from a man between 60 and 75 years old with renal cell carcinoma. The chain links TRBV7-3 to TRBJ2-2; D uncertain. DNA for the CDR3: TGTGCCAGCAGCCTTAGAAGAACCGGGGAGCTGTTTTTT. Protein sequence: CASSLRRTGELFF.